The 11 T cell receptor beta chains listed next were all sequenced from one sample in a study of CD8+CD57+ T cells in acquired aplastic anemia. Genomic DNA, the template, was used for profiling of the TCR beta VDJ and CDR3. TCRdb independently ran MiXCR on the reads; one entry per CDR3 protein. The data contain 50,000 to 65,000 distinct CDR3 sequences, under 55% of them singletons. The material sequenced was sorted CD4+, CD8+, or CD8+CD57+ T cells (not recorded which) from PBMCs. The receptors come from a human donor in good health, serving as a control.

This clonotype appeared many times. The CDR3 loop reads CASSQAAVLSYNEQFF. DNA for the CDR3: TGCGCCAGCAGCCAAGCAGCGGTTCTCTCCTACAATGAGCAGTTCTTC. The J gene is TRBJ2-1, the V gene TRBV4-1; a weak D match, TRBD2 (5 bases). The CDR3 loop spans 16 amino acids. Trimming pared 1 base from V and 0 bases from J, leaving 10 bases between. The germline CDR1 and CDR2 sequences are MGHRA and YSYEKL.

The rearrangement links TRBV2 to TRBJ1-3, with D hard to call. CDR3 length equals 14 residues. V was clipped by 4 bases and J by 4 bases, with 11 bases between them. Per the germline V gene, CDR1 is SNHLY and CDR2 is FYNNEI. The CDR3 here is CASSGNGRGNTIYF. The CDR3 DNA is TGTGCCAGCAGTGGCAACGGACGGGGAAACACCATATATTTT. Full variable domain (rest looked up from reference TRBV2 and TRBJ1-3): EPEVTQTPSHQVTQMGQEVILRCVPISNHLYFYWYRQILGQKVEFLVSFYNNEISEKSEIFDDQFSVERPDGSNFTLKIRSTKLEDSAMYFCASSGNGRGNTIYFGEGSWLTVV.

Sample share makes this clonotype medium-sized. The chain recombines TRBV7-3 with TRBJ2-5, with D maybe TRBD2 (6 bases). The CDR3 covers 13 residues. V was cut by 3 bases and J by 5 bases, with 10 bases left in between. Per germline, CDR1 SGHTA and CDR2 FQGTGA. The CDR3 region has the DNA TGTGCCAGCAGCTTCCAGGGAGGTGAGACCCAGTACTTC. Translating gives CASSFQGGETQYF.

This clonotype appeared many times. The CDR3 DNA reads TGTGCCAGCACCGAACCGGGACCGGTTTTAGATACGCAGTATTTT. This gives the protein CASTEPGPVLDTQYF. The rearrangement links TRBV6-1 to TRBJ2-3, with D possibly being TRBD1 or TRBD2 (5 bases each). The CDR3 consists of 15 residues. V lost 7 bases, J lost 5 bases, and 19 bases lay in between. CDR1 is MNHNS, CDR2 SASEGT, per germline.

The genes are TRBV20-1 and TRBJ2-7; D uncertain. Germline CDR1 reads DFQATT; CDR2 reads SNEGSKA (reference sequence). V lost 3 bases to trimming and J lost 3 bases, with 9 bases between them. The CDR3 covers 12 residues. The CDR3 sequence is CSASGRNYEQYF. CDR3 DNA sequence: TGCAGTGCTAGTGGTCGTAACTACGAGCAGTACTTC.

There are many counts of this clonotype. V is TRBV6-1 and J is TRBJ2-2; possible D gene TRBD1, 5 bases. The CDR3 extends over 15 amino acids. V dropped 5 bases and J dropped 0 bases, with 10 bases sitting between them. Germline-derived CDR1 and CDR2 are MNHNS and SASEGT. CDR3 nucleotides: TGTGCCAGCAGTAGACAGACCGCGAACACCGGGGAGCTGTTTTTT. Protein product: CASSRQTANTGELFF.

This chain uses TRBV24-1 with TRBJ1-6, with D maybe TRBD1 (5 bases). The germline gives CDR1 KGHDR, CDR2 SFDVKD. The CDR3 covers 15 residues. With 4 bases removed from V and 7 bases from J, the gap between germline ends came to 13 bases. In nucleotides, the CDR3 is TGTGCCACCAGTGACGAGGGACTTAGCAATTCACCCCTCCACTTT. Its translation is CATSDEGLSNSPLHF.

As to this clonotype: The junction and the germline gene differ at one end; a read error may be behind it. The chain has TRBV5-1 and TRBJ2-3; 12 nucleotides match TRBD2. Germline V gives CDR1 SGHRS, CDR2 YFSETQ. This CDR3 is built from 16 residues. CDR3 loop: CTSRGLAGGPTDTQYF. CDR3 nucleotide sequence: TGCACCAGCAGGGGGCTAGCGGGAGGGCCCACAGATACGCAGTATTTT.

This clonotype was counted ten times or more. This sequence joins TRBV3-1 and TRBJ1-1; D unresolved. V shed 1 base and J shed 3 bases, with 3 bases lying between them. This CDR3 contains 12 residues. Germline CDR1 reads LGHDT; CDR2 reads YNNKEL (reference sequence). The CDR3 is CASSQVDTEAFF. The CDR3 nucleotides are TGTGCCAGCAGCCAAGTGGACACTGAAGCTTTCTTT.

Many counts were recorded for this clonotype. The CDR3 DNA sequence: TGTGCCAGCAGTTTCCAGCCCCAGCATTTT. Translation: CASSFQPQHF. V usage is TRBV28 and J usage is TRBJ1-5, with D hard to call. The V end lost 3 bases, the J end lost 7 bases, and 1 base lay between the germline ends. This CDR3 comprises 10 residues. Germline V CDR1 and CDR2: MDHEN, SYDVKM.

The chain carries TRBV15 and TRBJ2-7; possibly TRBD2 for D (5 bases). Per germline, CDR1 LNHNV and CDR2 YYDKDF (reference sequence). This CDR3 spans 13 amino acids. V was shortened by 5 bases and J by 5 bases, with 13 bases between the two germline ends. The CDR3, as DNA: TGTGCCACCAGCGGCATAGCGTACAACGAGCAGTACTTC. This sequence encodes CATSGIAYNEQYF.